This T cell receptor (beta chain) was profiled in a study of human T cells and chemical hapten exposure. Turning to the study itself: Sensitization employed 2% DPC on about 2 cm by about 2 cm of upper inner arm skin. It was small differences in pooled library volume that mainly caused per-sample TCR yields to vary. Study-wide findings and caveats: Controls formed significantly fewer large CDR3 similarity clusters than expanded TCRs did.

This clonotype was seen a handful of times. Its antigen is still unknown. Sample time point: patch test 2, 6 weeks after DPC sensitization. Treatment meaning: therapeutic diphenylcyclopropenone sensitization with weekly scalp DPC. Total RNA came from unfractionated whole blood. The CDR3 consists of 17 residues. The V and J ends lost 2 bases and 2 bases respectively, with 17 bases between them. Per the germline V gene, CDR1 is MDHEN and CDR2 is SYDVKM. TCRdb called the RACE reads again in MiXCR, with one record for every CDR3 protein. The table records under 90,000 distinct CDR3 sequences, about 8% of them present only once.

V usage is TRBV28 and J usage is TRBJ2-3; no definite D call. Material: whole blood, obtained in connection with sensitization to the hapten diphenylcyclopropenone (DPC). The TCR originated in a woman aged 45-65 years with alopecia areata. Some clones in this sample may be carry-over from other donors' samples. The CDR3 protein is CASSLARFPPITDTQYF. The CDR3 DNA follows: TGTGCCAGCAGTTTAGCGCGATTTCCCCCTATCACAGATACGCAGTATTTT.